This TCR beta chain derives from a study of response to subunit inactivated influenza vaccine. The CDR3 has 13 residues. Trimming took 0 bases from V and 7 from J, leaving 9 bases between them. CDR1 and CDR2 from the germline V gene are LGHDT and YNNKEL (reference sequence). TCRdb reanalysed the RT-PCR reads using MiXCR and keeps one entry per CDR3 protein. The data show roughly 570,000 distinct CDR3 sequences, with 14% seen just once and approximately 10% held by the top ten. This clonotype was found a few times. The material was PBMCs from blood, obtained 11 to 12 days after vaccination. This chain joins TRBV3-1 and TRBJ2-5, with D maybe TRBD2 (5 bases). The TCR originated in a man aged 45 to 65 who received an inactivated influenza vaccine. The CDR3 region has the DNA TGTGCCAGCAGCCAAGACGTCCGGGGGACCCAGTACTTC. It is translated as CASSQDVRGTQYF.